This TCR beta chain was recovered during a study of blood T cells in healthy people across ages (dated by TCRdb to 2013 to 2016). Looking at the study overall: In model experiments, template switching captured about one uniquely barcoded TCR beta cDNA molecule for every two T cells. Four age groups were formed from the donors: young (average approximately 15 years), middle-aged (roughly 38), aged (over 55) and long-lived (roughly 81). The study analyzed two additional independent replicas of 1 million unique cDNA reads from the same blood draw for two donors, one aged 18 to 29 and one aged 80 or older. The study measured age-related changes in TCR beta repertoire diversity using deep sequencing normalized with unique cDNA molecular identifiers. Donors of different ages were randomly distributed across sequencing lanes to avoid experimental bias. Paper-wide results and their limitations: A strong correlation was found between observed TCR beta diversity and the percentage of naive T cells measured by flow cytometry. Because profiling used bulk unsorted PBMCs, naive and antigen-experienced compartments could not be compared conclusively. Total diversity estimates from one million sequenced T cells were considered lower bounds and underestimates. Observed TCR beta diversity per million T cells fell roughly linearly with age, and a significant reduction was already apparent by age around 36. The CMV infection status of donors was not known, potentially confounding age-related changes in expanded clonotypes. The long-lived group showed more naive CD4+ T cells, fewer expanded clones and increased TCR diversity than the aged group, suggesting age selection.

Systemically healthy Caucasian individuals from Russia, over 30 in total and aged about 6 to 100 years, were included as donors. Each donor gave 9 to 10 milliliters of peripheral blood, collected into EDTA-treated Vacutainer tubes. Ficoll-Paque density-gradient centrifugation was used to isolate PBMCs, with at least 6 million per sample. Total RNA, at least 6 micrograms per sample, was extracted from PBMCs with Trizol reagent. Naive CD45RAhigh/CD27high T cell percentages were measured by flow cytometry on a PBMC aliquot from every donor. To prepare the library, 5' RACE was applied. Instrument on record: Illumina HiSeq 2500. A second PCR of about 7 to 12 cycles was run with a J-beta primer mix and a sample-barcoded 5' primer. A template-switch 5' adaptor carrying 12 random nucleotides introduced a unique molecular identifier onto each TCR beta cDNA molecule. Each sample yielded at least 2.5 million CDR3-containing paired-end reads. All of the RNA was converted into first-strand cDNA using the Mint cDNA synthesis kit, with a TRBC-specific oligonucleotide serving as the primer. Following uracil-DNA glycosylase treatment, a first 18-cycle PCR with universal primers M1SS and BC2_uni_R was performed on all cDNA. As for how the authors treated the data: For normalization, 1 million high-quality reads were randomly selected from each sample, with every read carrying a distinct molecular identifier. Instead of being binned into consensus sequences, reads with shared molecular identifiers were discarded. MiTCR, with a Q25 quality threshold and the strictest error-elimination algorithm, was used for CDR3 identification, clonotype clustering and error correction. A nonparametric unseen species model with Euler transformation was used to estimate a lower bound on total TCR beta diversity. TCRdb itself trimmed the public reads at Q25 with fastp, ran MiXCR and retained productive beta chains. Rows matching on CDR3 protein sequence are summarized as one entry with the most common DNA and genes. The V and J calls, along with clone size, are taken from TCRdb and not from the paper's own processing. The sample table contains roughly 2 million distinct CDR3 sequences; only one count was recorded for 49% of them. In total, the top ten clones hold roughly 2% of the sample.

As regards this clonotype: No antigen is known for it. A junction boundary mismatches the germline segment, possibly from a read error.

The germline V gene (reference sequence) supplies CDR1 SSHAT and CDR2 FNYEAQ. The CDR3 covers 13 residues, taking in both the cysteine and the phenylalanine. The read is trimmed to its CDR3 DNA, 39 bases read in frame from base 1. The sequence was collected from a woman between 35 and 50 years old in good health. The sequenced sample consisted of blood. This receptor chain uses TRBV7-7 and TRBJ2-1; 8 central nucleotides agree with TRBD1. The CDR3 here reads CASSTDRGQEQFF. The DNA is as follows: TGTGCTAGCAGCACCGACAGGGGTCAAGAACAGTTCTTC.